This paragraph covers one T cell receptor beta chain sequence. A read error may produce the germline difference seen at one junction end. The data are from a study of blood T cell repertoires in COVID-19. Germline V gene sequence: CDR1 SNHLY, CDR2 FYNNEI. CDR3 length: 12 residues. This table comes from immunoSEQ multiplex PCR, and its TCRdb copy is limited to in-frame clones, with some not included. The sample has 95,000 to 100,000 clones, 75% to 90% seen once. This chain joins TRBV2 and TRBJ1-2; D remains unclear. The material sequenced was peripheral blood. The TCR was taken from a woman in her seventies with active or convalescent COVID-19. In DNA, the CDR3 is TGTGCCAGCAGTGACGTTACGGCGGATCGGGGCTTC. Translating gives CASSDVTADRGF.